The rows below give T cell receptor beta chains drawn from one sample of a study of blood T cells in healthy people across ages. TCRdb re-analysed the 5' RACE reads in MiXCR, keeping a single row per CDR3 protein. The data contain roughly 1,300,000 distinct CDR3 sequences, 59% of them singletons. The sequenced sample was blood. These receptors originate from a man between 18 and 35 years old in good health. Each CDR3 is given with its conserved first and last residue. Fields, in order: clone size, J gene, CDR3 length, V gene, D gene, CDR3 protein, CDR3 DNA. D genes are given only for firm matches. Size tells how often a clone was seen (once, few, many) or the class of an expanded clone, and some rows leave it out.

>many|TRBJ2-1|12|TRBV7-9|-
CASSLEGGEQFF
TGTGCCAGCAGCTTAGAAGGGGGTGAGCAGTTCTTC
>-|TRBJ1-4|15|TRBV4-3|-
CASSQSSDTNEKLFF
TGCGCCAGCAGCCAGTCATCGGATACTAATGAAAAACTGTTTTTT
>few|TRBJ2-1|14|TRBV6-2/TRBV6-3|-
CASSARVFENEQFF
TGTGCCAGCAGTGCCCGAGTTTTTGAGAATGAGCAGTTCTTC
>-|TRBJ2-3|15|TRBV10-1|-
CASSAPGAGADTQYF
TGCGCCAGCAGTGCCCCGGGCGCCGGGGCAGATACGCAGTATTTT
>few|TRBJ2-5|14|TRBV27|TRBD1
CASSLSQGAKTQYF
TGTGCCAGCAGTTTATCGCAGGGGGCGAAGACCCAGTACTTC
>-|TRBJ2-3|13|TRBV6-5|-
CASSYSSPQDQYF
TGTGCCAGCAGTTACTCGAGTCCGCAGGATCAGTATTTT
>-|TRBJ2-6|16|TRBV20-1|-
CSAYYRAYSGANVLTF
TGCAGTGCTTACTACAGGGCCTACTCTGGGGCCAACGTCCTGACTTTC
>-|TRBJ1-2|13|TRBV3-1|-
CASSHQSRNGYTF
TGTGCCAGCAGCCATCAGTCGCGAAATGGCTACACCTTC
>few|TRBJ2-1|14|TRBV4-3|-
CASSQDPLVNEQFF
TGCGCCAGCAGCCAAGATCCATTGGTTAATGAGCAGTTCTTC
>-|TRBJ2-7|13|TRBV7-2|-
CASSLGTPRRQYF
TGTGCCAGCAGCTTAGGCACCCCCAGGCGGCAGTACTTC
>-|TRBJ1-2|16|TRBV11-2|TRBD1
CASSLRGTGGGPGYTF
TGTGCCAGCAGCTTAAGAGGGACAGGGGGCGGACCTGGCTACACCTTC
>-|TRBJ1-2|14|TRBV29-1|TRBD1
CSVERTGSNYGYTF
TGCAGCGTTGAAAGGACAGGGAGTAACTATGGCTACACCTTC
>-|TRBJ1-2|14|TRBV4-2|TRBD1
CASSQVTGSRGYTF
TGTGCCAGCAGCCAAGTGACAGGGTCTCGGGGCTACACCTTC
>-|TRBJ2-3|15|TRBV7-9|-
CASLFGSIDTDTQYF
TGTGCCAGCCTTTTCGGTAGCATCGACACAGATACGCAGTATTTT
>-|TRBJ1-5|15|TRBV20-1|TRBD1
CSARVSNRGAQPQHF
TGCAGTGCTAGAGTTAGCAACAGGGGGGCTCAGCCCCAGCATTTT
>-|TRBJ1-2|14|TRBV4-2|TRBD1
CASSQEGTGDGYTF
TGTGCCAGCAGCCAAGAGGGGACAGGCGATGGCTACACCTTC
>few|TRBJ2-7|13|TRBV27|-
CASSDRSSYEQYF
TGTGCCAGCAGTGACCGGAGCTCCTACGAGCAGTACTTC
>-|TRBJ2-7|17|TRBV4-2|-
CASSQEAWTGLPYEQYF
TGTGCCAGCAGCCAAGAGGCCTGGACGGGGCTTCCCTACGAGCAGTACTTC
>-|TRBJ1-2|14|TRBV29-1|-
CSVEPSGRGYGYTF
TGCAGCGTGGAACCCAGTGGCAGGGGCTATGGCTACACCTTC
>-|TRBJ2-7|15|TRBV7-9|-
CASSSGTAGSYEQYF
TGTGCCAGCAGCAGCGGGACAGCTGGATCCTACGAGCAGTACTTC
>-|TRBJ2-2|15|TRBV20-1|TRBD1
CSARDGTEHPGELFF
TGCAGTGCCCGAGACGGGACAGAGCATCCCGGGGAGCTGTTTTTT
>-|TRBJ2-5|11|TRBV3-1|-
CASSRGQNVYF
TGTGCCAGCAGCCGTGGACAGAACGTGTACTTC
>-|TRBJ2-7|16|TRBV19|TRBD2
CASSSEVTGGPYEQYF
TGTGCCAGTAGTTCAGAGGTTACGGGGGGGCCCTACGAGCAGTACTTC
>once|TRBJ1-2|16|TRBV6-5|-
CASSYSGGRGIYGYTF
TGTGCCAGCAGTTACTCTGGGGGGCGCGGGATTTATGGCTACACCTTC
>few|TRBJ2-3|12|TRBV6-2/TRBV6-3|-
CASSYSLYTQYF
TGTGCCAGCAGTTACTCCTTGTATACGCAGTATTTT